This TCR beta chain appears in the sequencing data of a study of T cells expressing NK-cell markers. About the study: Obtained from sorted CD3+CD56+NKG2C+, CD3+CD56+NKG2C- and CD3+CD56-NKG2C+ T cells were the TCR beta repertoires. The study sequenced eight donors, seven HCMV-seropositive and one seronegative. Study-wide results and limits: A handful of donors likewise had their CD3+CD56-NKG2C+ fraction led by these clonotypes.

With UMIs, 5'RACE template switching was used to make TCR beta cDNA. TCRdb re-called the 5' RACE reads; every CDR3 protein appears as one record, without DNA. The listing records over 250,000 distinct CDR3 sequences. Details on this clonotype: Its specificity is unknown.

Sequences were obtained from blood T cells: a sorted CD56 or NKG2C T cell subset, CD4+ or CD8+ T cells, or bulk PBMC T cells (not recorded which). This TCR was sampled from a woman aged 18-69 years in good health.

The CDR3 reads CSAPKTEAGHHNTEAFF. The rearrangement links TRBV20-1 to TRBJ1-1; there is no DNA to check the TCRdb D call of TRBD1. The germline gives CDR1 DFQATT, CDR2 SNEGSKA (reference sequence). CDR3 length equals 17 residues.